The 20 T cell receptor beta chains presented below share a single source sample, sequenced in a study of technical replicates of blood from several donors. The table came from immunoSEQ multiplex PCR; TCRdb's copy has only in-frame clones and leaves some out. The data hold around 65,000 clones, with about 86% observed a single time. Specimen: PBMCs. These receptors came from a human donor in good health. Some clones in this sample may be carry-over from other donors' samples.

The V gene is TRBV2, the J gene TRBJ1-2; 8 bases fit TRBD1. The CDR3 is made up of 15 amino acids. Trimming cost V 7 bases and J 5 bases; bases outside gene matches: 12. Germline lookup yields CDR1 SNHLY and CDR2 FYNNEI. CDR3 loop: CASTTGGQGGYGYTF. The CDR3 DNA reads TGTGCCAGCACCACAGGAGGACAGGGAGGGTATGGCTACACCTTC.

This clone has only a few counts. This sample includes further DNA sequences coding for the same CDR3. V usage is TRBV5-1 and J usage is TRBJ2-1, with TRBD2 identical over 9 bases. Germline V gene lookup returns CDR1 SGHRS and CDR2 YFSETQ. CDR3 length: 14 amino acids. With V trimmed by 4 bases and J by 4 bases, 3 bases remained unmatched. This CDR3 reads CASSPSGGYNEQFF. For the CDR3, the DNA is TGCGCCAGCAGCCCCAGCGGGGGGTACAATGAGCAGTTCTTC.

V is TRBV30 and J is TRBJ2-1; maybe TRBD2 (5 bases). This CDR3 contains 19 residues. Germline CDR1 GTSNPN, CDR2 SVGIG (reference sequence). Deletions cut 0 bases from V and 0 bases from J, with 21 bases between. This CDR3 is CAWSVRVWEAVDSYNEQFF. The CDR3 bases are TGTGCCTGGAGTGTAAGGGTATGGGAAGCGGTGGACTCCTACAATGAGCAGTTCTTC. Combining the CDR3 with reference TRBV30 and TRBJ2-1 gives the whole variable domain SQTIHQWPATLVQPVGSPLSLECTVEGTSNPNLYWYRQAAGRGLQLLFYSVGIGQISSEVPQNLSASRPQDRQFILSSKKLLLSDSGFYLCAWSVRVWEAVDSYNEQFFGPGTRLTVL.

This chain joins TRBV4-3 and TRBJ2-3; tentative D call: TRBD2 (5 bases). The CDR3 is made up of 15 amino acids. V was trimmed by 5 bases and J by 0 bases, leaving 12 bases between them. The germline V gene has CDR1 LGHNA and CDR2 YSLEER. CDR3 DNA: TGCGCCAGCAGCAGTCGGGGTCGGAGCACAGATACGCAGTATTTT. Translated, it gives CASSSRGRSTDTQYF.

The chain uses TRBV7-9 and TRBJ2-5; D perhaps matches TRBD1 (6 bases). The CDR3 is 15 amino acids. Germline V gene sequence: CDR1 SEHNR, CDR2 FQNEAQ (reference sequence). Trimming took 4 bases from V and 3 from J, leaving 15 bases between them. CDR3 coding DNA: TGTGCCAGCAGCTCCGGATGGGGGCTTGAAGAGACCCAGTACTTC. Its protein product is CASSSGWGLEETQYF.

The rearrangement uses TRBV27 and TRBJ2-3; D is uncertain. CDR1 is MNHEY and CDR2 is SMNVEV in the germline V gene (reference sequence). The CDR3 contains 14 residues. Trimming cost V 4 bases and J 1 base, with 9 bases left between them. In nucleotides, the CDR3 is TGTGCCAGCAGTTATTCGCAGGGCACAGATACGCAGTATTTT. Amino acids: CASSYSQGTDTQYF.

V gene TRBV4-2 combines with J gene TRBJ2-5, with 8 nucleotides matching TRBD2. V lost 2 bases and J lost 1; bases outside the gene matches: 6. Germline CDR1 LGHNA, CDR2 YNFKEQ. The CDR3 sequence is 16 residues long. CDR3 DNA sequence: TGTGCCAGCAGCCAAACCCCCACTAGCGGCCAAGAGACCCAGTACTTC. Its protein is CASSQTPTSGQETQYF.

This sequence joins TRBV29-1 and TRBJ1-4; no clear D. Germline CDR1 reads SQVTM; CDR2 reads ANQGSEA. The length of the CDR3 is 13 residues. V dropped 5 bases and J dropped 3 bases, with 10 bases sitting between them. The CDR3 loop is CSVRQNSNEKLFF. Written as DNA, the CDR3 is TGCAGCGTTCGACAAAACTCTAATGAAAAACTGTTTTTT.

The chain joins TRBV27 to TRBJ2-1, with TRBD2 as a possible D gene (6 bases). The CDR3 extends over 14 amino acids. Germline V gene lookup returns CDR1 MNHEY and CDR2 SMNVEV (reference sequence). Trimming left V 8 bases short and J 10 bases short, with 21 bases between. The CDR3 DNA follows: TGTGCCAGCGGGGACTGGACCGCTGGGGAGGAGCAGTTCTTC. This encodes CASGDWTAGEEQFF.

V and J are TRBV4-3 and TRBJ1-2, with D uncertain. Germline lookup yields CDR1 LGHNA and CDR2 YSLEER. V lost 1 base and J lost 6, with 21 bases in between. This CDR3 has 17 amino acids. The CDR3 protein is CASSQVGWEGLGNGYTF. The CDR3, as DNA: TGCGCCAGCAGCCAAGTGGGGTGGGAGGGCTTGGGAAATGGCTACACCTTC.

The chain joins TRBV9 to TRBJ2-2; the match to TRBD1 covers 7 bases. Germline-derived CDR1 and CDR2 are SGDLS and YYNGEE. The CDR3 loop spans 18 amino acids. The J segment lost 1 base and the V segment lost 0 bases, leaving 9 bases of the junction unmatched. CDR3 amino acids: CASSVGSRDSKNTGELFF. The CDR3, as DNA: TGTGCCAGCAGCGTAGGTAGCCGGGACAGCAAGAACACCGGGGAGCTGTTTTTT.

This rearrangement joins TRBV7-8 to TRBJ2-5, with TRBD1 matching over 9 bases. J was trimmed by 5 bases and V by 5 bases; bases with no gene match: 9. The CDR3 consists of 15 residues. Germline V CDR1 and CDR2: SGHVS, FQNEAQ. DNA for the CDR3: TGTGCCAGCAGCATTCGGACAGGGGCGGGGGAGACCCAGTACTTC. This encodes CASSIRTGAGETQYF.

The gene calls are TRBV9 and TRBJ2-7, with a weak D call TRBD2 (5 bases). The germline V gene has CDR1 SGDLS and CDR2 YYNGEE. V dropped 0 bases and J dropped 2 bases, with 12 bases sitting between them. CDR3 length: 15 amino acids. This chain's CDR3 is CASSVEPDGTYEQYF. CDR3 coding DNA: TGTGCCAGCAGCGTAGAACCCGACGGGACCTACGAGCAGTACTTC. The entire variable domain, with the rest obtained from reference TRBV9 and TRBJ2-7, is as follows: DSGVTQTPKHLITATGQRVTLRCSPRSGDLSVYWYQQSLDQGLQFLIQYYNGEERAKGNILERFSAQQFPDLHSELNLSSLELGDSALYFCASSVEPDGTYEQYFGPGTRLTVT.

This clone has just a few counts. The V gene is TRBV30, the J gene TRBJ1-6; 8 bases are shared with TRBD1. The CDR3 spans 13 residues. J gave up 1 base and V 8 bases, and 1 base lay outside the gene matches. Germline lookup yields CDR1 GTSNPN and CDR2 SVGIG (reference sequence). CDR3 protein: CAGTGSYNSPLHF. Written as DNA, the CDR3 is TGTGCCGGGACAGGATCCTATAATTCACCCCTCCACTTT.

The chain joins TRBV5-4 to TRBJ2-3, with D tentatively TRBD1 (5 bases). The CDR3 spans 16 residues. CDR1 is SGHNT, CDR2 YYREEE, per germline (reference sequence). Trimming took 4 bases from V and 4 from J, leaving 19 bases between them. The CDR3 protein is CASSPQQQGRADTQYF. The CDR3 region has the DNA TGTGCCAGCAGCCCCCAGCAGCAGGGTAGGGCAGATACGCAGTATTTT.

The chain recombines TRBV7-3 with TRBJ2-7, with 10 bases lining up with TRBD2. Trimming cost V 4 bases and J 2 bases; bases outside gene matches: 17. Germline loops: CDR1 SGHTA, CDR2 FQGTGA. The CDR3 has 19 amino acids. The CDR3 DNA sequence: TGTGCCAGCAGCTACCGTGAGCGGGGGGGCCAAAGTCGCCCCTACGAGCAGTACTTC. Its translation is CASSYRERGGQSRPYEQYF.

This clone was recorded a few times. As DNA, the CDR3 is TGCAGCGTTGTAAACACTGAAGCTTTCTTT. Protein sequence: CSVVNTEAFF. The V call is TRBV29-1, the J call TRBJ1-1, with unresolved D. V was clipped by 4 bases and J by 2 bases, with 2 bases between them. CDR3 length: 10 residues. Germline-derived CDR1 and CDR2 are SQVTM and ANQGSEA. Variable domain in full (rest from reference TRBV29-1 and TRBJ1-1): SAVISQKPSRDICQRGTSLTIQCQVDSQVTMMFWYRQQPGQSLTLIATANQGSEATYESGFVIDKFPISRPNLTFSTLTVSNMSPEDSSIYLCSVVNTEAFFGQGTRLTVV.

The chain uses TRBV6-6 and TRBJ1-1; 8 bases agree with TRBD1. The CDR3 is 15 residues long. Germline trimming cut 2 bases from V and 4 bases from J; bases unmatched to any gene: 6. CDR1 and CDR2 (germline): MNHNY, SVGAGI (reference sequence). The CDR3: CASSYPGQETTEAFF. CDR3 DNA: TGTGCCAGCAGTTACCCGGGACAGGAGACCACTGAAGCTTTCTTT.

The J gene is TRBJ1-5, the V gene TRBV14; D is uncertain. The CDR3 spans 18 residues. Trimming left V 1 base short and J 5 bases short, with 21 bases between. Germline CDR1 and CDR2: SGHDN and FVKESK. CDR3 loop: CASSQAGGQKKLDQPQHF. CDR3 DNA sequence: TGTGCCAGCAGCCAAGCAGGAGGTCAGAAAAAATTAGATCAGCCCCAGCATTTT.

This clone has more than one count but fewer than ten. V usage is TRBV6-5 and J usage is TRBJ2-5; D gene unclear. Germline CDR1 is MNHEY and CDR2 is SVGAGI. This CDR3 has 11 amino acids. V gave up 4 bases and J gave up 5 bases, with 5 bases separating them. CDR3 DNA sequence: TGTGCCAGCAGTTCTTATGAGACCCAGTACTTC. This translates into CASSSYETQYF.